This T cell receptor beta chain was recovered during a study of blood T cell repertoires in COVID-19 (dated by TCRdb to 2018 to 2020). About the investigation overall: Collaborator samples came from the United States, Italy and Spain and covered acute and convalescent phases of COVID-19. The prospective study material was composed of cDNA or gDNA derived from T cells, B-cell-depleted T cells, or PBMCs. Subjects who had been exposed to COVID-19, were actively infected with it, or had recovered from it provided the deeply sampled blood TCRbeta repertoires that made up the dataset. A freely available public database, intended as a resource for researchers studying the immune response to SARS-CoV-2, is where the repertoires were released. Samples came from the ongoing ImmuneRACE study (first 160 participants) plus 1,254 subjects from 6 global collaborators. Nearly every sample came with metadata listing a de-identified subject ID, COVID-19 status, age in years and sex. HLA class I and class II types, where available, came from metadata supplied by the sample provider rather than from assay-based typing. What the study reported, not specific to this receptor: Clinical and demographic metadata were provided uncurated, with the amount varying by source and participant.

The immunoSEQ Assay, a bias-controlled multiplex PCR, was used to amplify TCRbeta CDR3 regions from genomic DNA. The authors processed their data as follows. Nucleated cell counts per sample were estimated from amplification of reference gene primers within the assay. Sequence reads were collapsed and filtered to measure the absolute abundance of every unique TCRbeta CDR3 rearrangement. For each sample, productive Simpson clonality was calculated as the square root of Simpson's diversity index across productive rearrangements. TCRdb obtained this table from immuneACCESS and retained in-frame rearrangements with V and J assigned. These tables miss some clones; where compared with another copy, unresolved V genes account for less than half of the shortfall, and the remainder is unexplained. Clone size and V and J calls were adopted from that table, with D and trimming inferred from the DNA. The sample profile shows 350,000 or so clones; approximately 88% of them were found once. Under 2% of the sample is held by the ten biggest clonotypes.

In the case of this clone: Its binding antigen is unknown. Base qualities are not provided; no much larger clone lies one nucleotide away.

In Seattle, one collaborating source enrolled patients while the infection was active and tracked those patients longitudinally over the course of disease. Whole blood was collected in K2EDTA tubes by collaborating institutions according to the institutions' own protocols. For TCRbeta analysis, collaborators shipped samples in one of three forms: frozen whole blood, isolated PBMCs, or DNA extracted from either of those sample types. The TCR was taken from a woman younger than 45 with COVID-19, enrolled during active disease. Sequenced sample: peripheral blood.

The CDR3 region has the sequence CASSSAGGRGYTF. The bases are TGTGCCAGCAGCTCGGCAGGGGGCCGTGGCTACACCTTC. The chain was built from TRBV11-2 and TRBJ1-2, and TRBD1 matches 8 of the central bases. Including the terminal cysteine and phenylalanine, the CDR3 comprises 13 residues. This entry keeps only the CDR3 DNA: 39 bases, framed from base 1. Ends trimmed: V by 4 bases, J by 7 bases; bases unmatched to a gene: 5. CDR1 and CDR2, looked up from the germline V gene, are SGHAT and FQNNGV.